Reported below is one T cell receptor beta chain. This clone occurred once. The target of this receptor is not known. Qualities for individual bases were not recorded, and no much larger clone is one base off. This sample is drawn from a study of persistence of HIV-infected CD4 T cells (dated by TCRdb to about 2020). About the investigation overall: The median time the participants had spent on suppressive ART was roughly eight years. CMV- and HIV-1 Gag-responding CD4+ T cells were isolated from ART-treated individuals so that antigen-driven clonal expansion of HIV-1-infected cells could be examined. Peripheral blood samples of up to 180 mL were collected at multiple time points, except for two participants, who underwent leukapheresis at a single time point. For the TCR cluster analysis across participants, 8 participants were included for CMV and more than 5 participants for Gag. The clonality of all cells in each sorted population was measured by TCRbeta sequencing, and the clonality of infected cells was measured by proviral sequencing.

The immunoSEQ hsTCRB assay version 4 in survey mode was used to sequence TCRbeta repertoires from genomic DNA. Genomic DNA was diluted to roughly 9.5 ng/uL, using up to about 1 ug per sample for TCRbeta sequencing. The source study handled its data this way. ImmunoSeq Analyzer 3.0 was used for analysis of TCRbeta data, and diversity was computed on productive nucleotide rearrangements. Lower-bound TCR diversity was estimated with the improved Chao index, and clonality with the Gini coefficient using the Immunarch R package. Different nucleotide rearrangements encoding the same CDR3beta amino acid sequence were treated as distinct clonotypes. Differential abundance analysis identified TCRbeta sequences significantly enriched in antigen-responding cells relative to anti-CD3/anti-CD28-activated cells. GLIPH2 grouped TCRs by predicted peptide-MHC specificity, both within each participant and across combined participant data sets. Not all clones reach the TCRdb copy of this immuneACCESS table, which keeps in-frame sequences only. Checked studies attribute under half of the gap to unresolved V genes and leave the rest unexplained. From that table come the V and J calls and clone size; the DNA was used to work out D and trimming. This sample is represented by approximately 19,000 clones; approximately 65% of them were singletons. Of the sample, roughly 7.7% is held by the ten largest clones.

The treatment or condition label, as the study defines it: suppressive antiretroviral therapy. Cells were stimulated with lysates of CMV-infected fibroblasts at about 9.6 ug/mL. Responding CD4+ T cells were sorted on the basis of upregulation of both CD40 ligand and CD69. Participants were HIV-1-infected adults who started suppressive ART during chronic infection. Plasma HIV-1 RNA had been undetectable (below 50 copies/mL) in participants for at least 4 years. To be included, participants needed a CD4+ T cell count above 400 cells/uL and a positive CMV serology. Before stimulation, PBMCs were isolated using density centrifugation and then depleted of CD8+ T cells. For 15 to 20 hours, the CD8-depleted PBMCs were stimulated with anti-CD28/CD49d costimulation, a CD40-blocking antibody, and enfuvirtide to prevent new infections. Sorting was done on either a Beckman Coulter MoFlo Legacy or an XDP sorter, and propidium iodide was used to exclude dead cells. Genomic DNA was extracted using the QIAamp DNA Mini Kit for samples with more than one million cells and using the Quick-DNA Microprep Kit for all other samples.

The V and J ends are trimmed by 5 bases and 3 bases, leaving 14 bases between them. The CDR3 covers 14 residues, taking in both the cysteine and the phenylalanine. Only the CDR3 portion is preserved as DNA: 42 bases, with reading frame beginning at the first base. Based on the germline V gene (reference sequence), the CDR1 and CDR2 sequences are LNHDA and SQIVND. The investigation overall reported the following: Few individuals were included in the study, and only a limited range of antigens was tested. Degenerate expanded CDR3beta sequences were enriched in antigen-responding cells, suggesting convergent selection of CD4+ responses to CMV and Gag. TCRbeta richness in CMV- and Gag-responding cells was significantly lower than in anti-CD3/anti-CD28-responding cells; CMV-responding cells had higher oligoclonality than CD3/CD28-stimulated and Gag-responding cells. Bulk TCR analyses could not be limited to the rare CMV-responding cells that actually contained HIV-1 proviruses. A correlation was observed between TCR oligoclonality and proviral oligoclonality within the same sorted populations.

This clonotype was sampled from an adult woman with HIV who was CMV-seropositive. Sample: CD4+ T cells sorted from PBMCs after approximately 19-hour stimulation, taken from a patient who received antiretroviral therapy. The cell subset or site label on this specimen signifies: CD40L+CD69+ CD4 T cells responding to CMV lysate. The rearrangement combines TRBV19 with TRBJ2-7; the D gene is perhaps TRBD2, on 6 matching bases. In nucleotides, the sequence is TGTGCCAGTAGTCGGCGGGACTCCGTCTACGAGCAGTACTTC. The resulting protein is CASSRRDSVYEQYF.